The rows below give T cell receptor beta chains drawn from one sample of a study of a mutant IDH1 vaccine in newly diagnosed glioma. Antigens for these TCRs are unknown. TCRdb keeps only in-frame clones here, not all; method: immunoSEQ multiplex PCR. The sample holds around 50,000 clones, 80% to 90% seen once. The starting material was PBMCs, obtained from a glioma patient whose treatment included an IDH1 peptide vaccine. The receptors were sampled from a woman aged 40 to 55 with glioma. Both conserved end residues are part of each CDR3. A D gene is named only where the DNA matches it firmly. Some rows mark clone size as missing; the rest say once, few, many or name a class of expanded clone.

j_call: TRBJ2-1; v_call: TRBV7-2; clone_size: -; d_call: TRBD2; cdr3_aa: CASSNRGGSSYNEQFF; cdr3_nt: TGTGCCAGCAGTAATCGCGGGGGGAGCTCCTACAATGAGCAGTTCTTC
j_call: TRBJ1-2; v_call: TRBV5-6; clone_size: -; d_call: -; cdr3_aa: CASSLERDGARWYGYTF; cdr3_nt: TGTGCCAGCAGCTTGGAACGTGACGGGGCCCGGTGGTATGGCTACACCTTC
j_call: TRBJ1-5; v_call: TRBV15; clone_size: -; d_call: TRBD1; cdr3_aa: CATSRTQGASYQPQHF; cdr3_nt: TGTGCCACCAGCAGGACACAGGGGGCTTCCTATCAGCCCCAGCATTTT
j_call: TRBJ1-3; v_call: TRBV4-1; clone_size: -; d_call: TRBD1; cdr3_aa: CASSQPGRGLGGNTIYF; cdr3_nt: TGCGCCAGCAGCCAACCCGGCAGGGGGCTAGGAGGAAACACCATATATTTT
j_call: TRBJ2-3; v_call: TRBV5-4; clone_size: -; d_call: -; cdr3_aa: CASSLGGGSTDTQYF; cdr3_nt: TGTGCCAGCAGCTTGGGCGGAGGTAGCACAGATACGCAGTATTTT
j_call: TRBJ1-1; v_call: TRBV5-4; clone_size: -; d_call: -; cdr3_aa: CASSLDGRKTPEAFF; cdr3_nt: TGTGCCAGCAGCTTGGACGGGAGGAAAACGCCTGAAGCTTTCTTT
j_call: TRBJ2-4; v_call: TRBV5-8; clone_size: -; d_call: TRBD2; cdr3_aa: CASSLGLAGAKNIQYF; cdr3_nt: TGTGCCAGCAGCTTGGGACTAGCGGGAGCCAAAAACATTCAGTACTTC
j_call: TRBJ2-7; v_call: TRBV7-8; clone_size: -; d_call: -; cdr3_aa: CASSPRRGSYEQYF; cdr3_nt: TGTGCCAGCAGCCCCCGCAGGGGCTCCTACGAGCAGTACTTC
j_call: TRBJ1-2; v_call: TRBV5-4; clone_size: -; d_call: -; cdr3_aa: CASSKSGKGDYGYTF; cdr3_nt: TGTGCCAGCAGCAAGTCAGGGAAAGGAGACTATGGCTACACCTTC
j_call: TRBJ2-7; v_call: TRBV7-6; clone_size: once; d_call: TRBD1; cdr3_aa: CASSPRQGDYEQYF; cdr3_nt: TGTGCCAGCAGCCCGCGACAGGGCGATTACGAGCAGTACTTC
j_call: TRBJ1-1; v_call: TRBV4-2; clone_size: -; d_call: -; cdr3_aa: CASSQDRAASNTEAFF; cdr3_nt: TGTGCCAGCAGCCAAGACAGGGCAGCCTCGAACACTGAAGCTTTCTTT
j_call: TRBJ2-1; v_call: TRBV29-1; clone_size: -; d_call: -; cdr3_aa: CSVGLGPSSYNEQFF; cdr3_nt: TGCAGCGTTGGCCTCGGACCGAGCTCCTACAATGAGCAGTTCTTC
j_call: TRBJ1-5; v_call: TRBV28; clone_size: -; d_call: -; cdr3_aa: CASSLQGMGNQPQHF; cdr3_nt: TGTGCCAGCAGTCTACAGGGAATGGGCAATCAGCCCCAGCATTTT
j_call: TRBJ2-3; v_call: TRBV27; clone_size: -; d_call: TRBD1; cdr3_aa: CASSSWTGRDTQYF; cdr3_nt: TGTGCCAGCAGTTCGTGGACAGGAAGAGATACGCAGTATTTT
j_call: TRBJ1-1; v_call: TRBV5-1; clone_size: -; d_call: TRBD1; cdr3_aa: CASSLGPTGGLTEAFF; cdr3_nt: TGCGCCAGCAGCTTGGGTCCGACAGGGGGGTTGACTGAAGCTTTCTTT
j_call: TRBJ1-1; v_call: TRBV4-1; clone_size: -; d_call: -; cdr3_aa: CASSHFPVGNTEAFF; cdr3_nt: TGCGCCAGCAGCCATTTCCCTGTAGGGAACACTGAAGCTTTCTTT
j_call: TRBJ1-2; v_call: TRBV27; clone_size: -; d_call: -; cdr3_aa: CASSSSGAPWTPDGYTF; cdr3_nt: TGTGCCAGCAGTTCCAGCGGGGCTCCCTGGACACCTGATGGCTACACCTTC
j_call: TRBJ1-2; v_call: TRBV5-1; clone_size: -; d_call: -; cdr3_aa: CASSTDSNYGYTF; cdr3_nt: TGCGCCAGCAGCACGGACAGTAACTATGGCTACACCTTC
j_call: TRBJ2-5; v_call: TRBV7-2; clone_size: -; d_call: TRBD2; cdr3_aa: CASSAPLAGGETQYF; cdr3_nt: TGTGCCAGCAGCGCCCCACTAGCGGGGGGGGAGACCCAGTACTTC